These T cell receptor beta chains were read from a single sample in a study of identical twins. TCRdb redid the calling of the 5' RACE reads with MiXCR, one entry per CDR3 protein. The data contain a few hundred thousand distinct CDR3 sequences, 5% to 7% of them seen just once; the ten biggest clones take up more than 12%. The sample was also linked to a second study, of T cells expressing NK-cell markers.

What was sequenced was CD8+ T cells sorted from blood. The receptors stem from a woman in her late teens or twenties in good health. The CDR3 runs from the conserved cysteine through the conserved F or W. A D gene is named only where the DNA matches it firmly. Expanded clones are given a class, and other clones once, few, many or no size at all.

TRBV12-3/TRBV12-4	TRBJ2-1	many	-	TGTGCCAGCAGTTGGTGGAATGAGCAGTTCTTC	CASSWWNEQFF
TRBV12-3/TRBV12-4	TRBJ2-6	many	-	TGTGCCAGCAGCCCGAGCTCTGGGGCCAACGTCCTGACTTTC	CASSPSSGANVLTF
TRBV11-2	TRBJ1-1	once	-	TGTGCCAGCAGGCTAACATTGAACACTGAAGCTTTCTTT	CASRLTLNTEAFF
TRBV6-5	TRBJ2-5	few	TRBD1	TGTGCCAGCAGTTACCCCGCCAGGGGGGAGACCCAGTACTTC	CASSYPARGETQYF
TRBV14	TRBJ2-4	many	-	TGTGCCAGCAGCCAAGGGTTTGCCAAAAACATTCAGTACTTC	CASSQGFAKNIQYF
TRBV11-2	TRBJ2-3	-	TRBD2	TGTGCCAGCAGACCTAGCGGGGGCACTAGCACAGATACGCAGTATTTT	CASRPSGGTSTDTQYF
TRBV11-2	TRBJ2-7	few	TRBD2	TGTGCCAGCAGCTCGATAGGCGGGTCTAGCGGGACGGATCGTTACGAGCAGTACTTC	CASSSIGGSSGTDRYEQYF
TRBV6-1	TRBJ1-2	-	-	TGTGCCAGCGGATCAGGGTTGTCGGCCTATGGCTACACCTTC	CASGSGLSAYGYTF
TRBV6-2/TRBV6-3	TRBJ1-1	-	TRBD1	TGTGCCAGCAGTTACTGGCAGGGGGGGGTAGGGGCTTTCTTT	CASSYWQGGVGAFF
TRBV12-3/TRBV12-4	TRBJ1-1	many	-	TGTGCCAGCAGTCCCCGACAGTATGGCACTGAAGCTTTCTTT	CASSPRQYGTEAFF
TRBV5-6	TRBJ2-7	few	-	TGTGCCAGCAGCTCTAACAAGAACGAGCAGTACTTC	CASSSNKNEQYF
TRBV10-3	TRBJ2-1	many	-	TGTGCCATCAGTGACGACAATGAGCAGTTCTTC	CAISDDNEQFF
TRBV30	TRBJ2-3	-	TRBD2	TGTGCCTGGAGTGACCGATGGGGGACTAGCGGGAGCGGCACAGATACGCAGTATTTT	CAWSDRWGTSGSGTDTQYF
TRBV2	TRBJ2-7	few	-	TGTGCCAGCAGTGAGGTCGCCGGAGACTACGAGCAGTACTTC	CASSEVAGDYEQYF
TRBV3-1	TRBJ2-1	few	-	TGTGCCAGCAGCGGGGGGAGCGGGCGAACTTCCTACAATGAGCAGTTCTTC	CASSGGSGRTSYNEQFF
TRBV27	TRBJ1-4	few	-	TGTGCCAGCAGGAGGGGAGGAAATGAAAAACTGTTTTTT	CASRRGGNEKLFF
TRBV27	TRBJ2-7	few	TRBD1	TGTGCCAGCAGTTTTAGGACAGGGGTCTACGAGCAGTACTTC	CASSFRTGVYEQYF
TRBV12-3/TRBV12-4	TRBJ2-3	few	-	TGTGCCAGCACCCCCACCGCGGTCACAGATACGCAGTATTTT	CASTPTAVTDTQYF
TRBV20-1	TRBJ2-1	few	-	TGCAGTGCGAGTGGGCTACCCTTCGGGAATGAGCAGTTCTTC	CSASGLPFGNEQFF
TRBV12-3/TRBV12-4	TRBJ2-3	-	TRBD1	TGTGCCAGCAGGGGAACAGGGGGCACAGATACGCAGTATTTT	CASRGTGGTDTQYF
TRBV7-3	TRBJ2-1	few	TRBD2	TGTGCCAGCGGGCTAGCGGGGGGGATTAACAATGAGCAGTTCTTC	CASGLAGGINNEQFF
TRBV18	TRBJ2-2	-	-	TGTGCCAGCTCACCGACAGAGTTACACACCGGGGAGCTGTTTTTT	CASSPTELHTGELFF
TRBV20-1	TRBJ2-2	-	-	TGCAGTGCTAAGACAGAAGGGGAGCTGTTTTTT	CSAKTEGELFF
TRBV7-9	TRBJ1-1	many	TRBD1	TGTGCCAGCAGCTTAGAAACAGGGGATCCTGAAGCTTTCTTT	CASSLETGDPEAFF
TRBV6-1	TRBJ2-7	few	TRBD2	TGTGCCAGCAGTCCTCTGCGCGGGAGGGCCGCCTACGAGCAGTACTTC	CASSPLRGRAAYEQYF
TRBV27	TRBJ2-2	few	-	TGTGCCAGCAGTTTATCGCGCTCCGGGGAGCTGTTTTTT	CASSLSRSGELFF
TRBV9	TRBJ2-7	-	-	TGTGCCAGCAGCGTAGGGGGCTATTACGAGCAGTACTTC	CASSVGGYYEQYF
TRBV4-2	TRBJ2-3	-	-	TGCGCCAGCACCCAAGGTCTAGCCTCTAGCACAGATACGCAGTATTTT	CASTQGLASSTDTQYF
TRBV10-2	TRBJ1-2	-	-	TGCGCCAGCAGTGAAAGGGGTAACTATGGCTACACCTTC	CASSERGNYGYTF
TRBV19	TRBJ2-7	-	-	TGTGCCAGTAGTACCAGAGTGACAAGGGGATTCTCCTACGAGCAGTACTTC	CASSTRVTRGFSYEQYF
TRBV12-3/TRBV12-4	TRBJ2-1	many	TRBD2	TGTGCCAGCGAGTTCAGCGGGAGTTACAATGAGCAGTTCTTC	CASEFSGSYNEQFF
TRBV19	TRBJ1-1	-	-	TGTGCCAGTAGTATCTGGGCTGAGCTGAACACTGAAGCTTTCTTT	CASSIWAELNTEAFF
TRBV12-3/TRBV12-4	TRBJ1-1	many	TRBD1	TGTGCCAGCAGTAAGACAGGGAGGGAAGCTTTCTTT	CASSKTGREAFF
TRBV20-1	TRBJ2-2	-	TRBD2	TGCAGTGCTAGAGATTTACTAGCGGGTGCCGGGGAGCTGTTTTTT	CSARDLLAGAGELFF
TRBV15	TRBJ2-1	few	-	TGTGCCACCAGCAGAGAGGAAGCCGAACCCTACAATGAGCAGTTCTTC	CATSREEAEPYNEQFF
TRBV6-4	TRBJ2-6	-	TRBD1	TGTGCCAGCAGTGATCGGACAGGACGAACAGTCTCTGGGGCCAACGTCCTGACTTTC	CASSDRTGRTVSGANVLTF
TRBV2	TRBJ2-5	many	TRBD2	TGTGCCACCTACCGTCGAGGACTAGCGGGGGGGAAGAACACCCAGTACTTC	CATYRRGLAGGKNTQYF
TRBV10-3	TRBJ2-2	many	-	TGTGCCATCAGCTGGAGAGCGGGCTCCAACACCGGGGAGCTGTTTTTT	CAISWRAGSNTGELFF
TRBV5-1	TRBJ2-3	few	TRBD2	TGCGCCAGCAGCGCCGATCGTAGCGGGACTTCAGATACGCAGTATTTT	CASSADRSGTSDTQYF
TRBV7-8	TRBJ2-2	few	TRBD2	TGTGCCAGCAGCTTAGGACTAGCGGGGGACACCGGGGAGCTGTTTTTT	CASSLGLAGDTGELFF
TRBV2	TRBJ2-2	few	-	TGTGCCAGCAGTGCTCCCTCCATGAGGAAGGGGGAGCTGTTTTTT	CASSAPSMRKGELFF
TRBV9	TRBJ1-5	many	-	TGTGCCAGCAGCGTAGAAGGGAATAGCAATCAGCCCCAGCATTTT	CASSVEGNSNQPQHF
TRBV6-2/TRBV6-3	TRBJ2-2	-	TRBD2	TGTGCCAGCAGTTACAGGTGGCTAGCGGACACCGGGGAGCTGTTTTTT	CASSYRWLADTGELFF
TRBV6-2/TRBV6-3	TRBJ2-1	-	-	TGTGCCAGCAGTTACTCGATACGTGAGCAGTTCTTC	CASSYSIREQFF
TRBV27	TRBJ1-1	-	-	TGTGCCAGCAGTTTATCAGCGTTAATGGGCGCTGAAGCTTTCTTT	CASSLSALMGAEAFF
TRBV7-9	TRBJ2-1	-	TRBD2	TGTGCCAGCAGCGTGACTAGCGGGGCTAATGAGCAGTTCTTC	CASSVTSGANEQFF
TRBV11-2	TRBJ2-7	-	TRBD2	TGTGCCAGCAGCTTAGGCGGTAGCGGGCGTTACGAGCAGTACTTC	CASSLGGSGRYEQYF
TRBV15	TRBJ2-2	few	-	TGTGCCACCAGCAGAGATGGCCCTGGGACTCGTAACACCGGGGAGCTGTTTTTT	CATSRDGPGTRNTGELFF
TRBV3-1	TRBJ1-2	few	TRBD1	TGTGCCAGCAGCCATAAACAGGGGGCGCGGATCTATGGCTACACCTTC	CASSHKQGARIYGYTF
TRBV14	TRBJ2-2	-	TRBD1	TGTGCCAGCAGCTCCGGACAGGTGGCCTCCGGGGAGCTGTTTTTT	CASSSGQVASGELFF